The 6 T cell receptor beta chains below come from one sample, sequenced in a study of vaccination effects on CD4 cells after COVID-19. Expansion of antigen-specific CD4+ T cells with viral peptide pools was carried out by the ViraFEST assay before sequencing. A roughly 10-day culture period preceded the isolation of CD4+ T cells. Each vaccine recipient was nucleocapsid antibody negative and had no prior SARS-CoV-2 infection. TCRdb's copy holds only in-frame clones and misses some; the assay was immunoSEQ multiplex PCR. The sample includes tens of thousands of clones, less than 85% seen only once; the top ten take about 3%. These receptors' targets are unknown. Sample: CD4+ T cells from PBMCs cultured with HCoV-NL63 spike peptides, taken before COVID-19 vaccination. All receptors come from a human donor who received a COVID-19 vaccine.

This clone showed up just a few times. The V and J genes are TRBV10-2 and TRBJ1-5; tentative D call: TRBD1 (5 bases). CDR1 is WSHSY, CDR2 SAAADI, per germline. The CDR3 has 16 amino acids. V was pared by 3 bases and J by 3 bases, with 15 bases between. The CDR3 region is CASSEAGGRANQPQHF. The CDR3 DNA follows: TGCGCCAGCAGTGAAGCCGGGGGGAGGGCCAATCAGCCCCAGCATTTT.

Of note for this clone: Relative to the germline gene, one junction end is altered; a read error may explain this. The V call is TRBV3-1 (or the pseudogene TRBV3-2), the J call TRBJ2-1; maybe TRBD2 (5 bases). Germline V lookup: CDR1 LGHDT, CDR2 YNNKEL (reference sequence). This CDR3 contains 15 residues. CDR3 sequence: CASSQGGSQYNEQFF. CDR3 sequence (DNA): TGTGCCAGCAGTCAAGGCGGGTCGCAATACAATGAGCAGTTCTTC.

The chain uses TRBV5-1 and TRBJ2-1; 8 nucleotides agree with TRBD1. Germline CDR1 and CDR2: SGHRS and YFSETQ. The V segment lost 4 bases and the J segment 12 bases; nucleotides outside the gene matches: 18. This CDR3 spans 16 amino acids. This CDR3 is CASSDRGKITIQGQFF. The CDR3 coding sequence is TGCGCCAGCAGCGACAGGGGAAAGATTACAATTCAGGGGCAGTTCTTC.

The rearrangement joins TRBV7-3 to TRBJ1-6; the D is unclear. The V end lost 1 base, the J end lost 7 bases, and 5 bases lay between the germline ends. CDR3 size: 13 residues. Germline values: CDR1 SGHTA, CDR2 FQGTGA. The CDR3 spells CASSLSRNSPLHF. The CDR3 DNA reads TGTGCCAGCAGCTTAAGTCGGAATTCACCCCTCCACTTT. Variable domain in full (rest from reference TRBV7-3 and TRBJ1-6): GAGVSQTPSNKVTEKGKYVELRCDPISGHTALYWYRQSLGQGPEFLIYFQGTGAADDSGLPNDRFFAVRPEGSVSTLKIQRTERGDSAVYLCASSLSRNSPLHFGNGTRLTVT.

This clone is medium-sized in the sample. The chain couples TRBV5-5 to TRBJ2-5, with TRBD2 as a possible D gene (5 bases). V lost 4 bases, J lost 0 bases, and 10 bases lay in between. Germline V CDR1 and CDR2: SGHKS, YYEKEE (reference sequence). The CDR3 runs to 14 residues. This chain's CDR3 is CASSLGDHQETQYF. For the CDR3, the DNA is TGTGCCAGCAGCCTCGGGGATCACCAAGAGACCCAGTACTTC.

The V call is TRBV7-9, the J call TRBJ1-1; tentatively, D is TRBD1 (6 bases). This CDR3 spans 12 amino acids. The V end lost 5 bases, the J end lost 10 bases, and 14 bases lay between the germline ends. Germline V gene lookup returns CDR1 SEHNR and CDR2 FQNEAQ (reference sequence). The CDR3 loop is CASSETGFAAFF. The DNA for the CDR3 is TGTGCCAGCAGCGAAACAGGGTTCGCAGCTTTCTTT.